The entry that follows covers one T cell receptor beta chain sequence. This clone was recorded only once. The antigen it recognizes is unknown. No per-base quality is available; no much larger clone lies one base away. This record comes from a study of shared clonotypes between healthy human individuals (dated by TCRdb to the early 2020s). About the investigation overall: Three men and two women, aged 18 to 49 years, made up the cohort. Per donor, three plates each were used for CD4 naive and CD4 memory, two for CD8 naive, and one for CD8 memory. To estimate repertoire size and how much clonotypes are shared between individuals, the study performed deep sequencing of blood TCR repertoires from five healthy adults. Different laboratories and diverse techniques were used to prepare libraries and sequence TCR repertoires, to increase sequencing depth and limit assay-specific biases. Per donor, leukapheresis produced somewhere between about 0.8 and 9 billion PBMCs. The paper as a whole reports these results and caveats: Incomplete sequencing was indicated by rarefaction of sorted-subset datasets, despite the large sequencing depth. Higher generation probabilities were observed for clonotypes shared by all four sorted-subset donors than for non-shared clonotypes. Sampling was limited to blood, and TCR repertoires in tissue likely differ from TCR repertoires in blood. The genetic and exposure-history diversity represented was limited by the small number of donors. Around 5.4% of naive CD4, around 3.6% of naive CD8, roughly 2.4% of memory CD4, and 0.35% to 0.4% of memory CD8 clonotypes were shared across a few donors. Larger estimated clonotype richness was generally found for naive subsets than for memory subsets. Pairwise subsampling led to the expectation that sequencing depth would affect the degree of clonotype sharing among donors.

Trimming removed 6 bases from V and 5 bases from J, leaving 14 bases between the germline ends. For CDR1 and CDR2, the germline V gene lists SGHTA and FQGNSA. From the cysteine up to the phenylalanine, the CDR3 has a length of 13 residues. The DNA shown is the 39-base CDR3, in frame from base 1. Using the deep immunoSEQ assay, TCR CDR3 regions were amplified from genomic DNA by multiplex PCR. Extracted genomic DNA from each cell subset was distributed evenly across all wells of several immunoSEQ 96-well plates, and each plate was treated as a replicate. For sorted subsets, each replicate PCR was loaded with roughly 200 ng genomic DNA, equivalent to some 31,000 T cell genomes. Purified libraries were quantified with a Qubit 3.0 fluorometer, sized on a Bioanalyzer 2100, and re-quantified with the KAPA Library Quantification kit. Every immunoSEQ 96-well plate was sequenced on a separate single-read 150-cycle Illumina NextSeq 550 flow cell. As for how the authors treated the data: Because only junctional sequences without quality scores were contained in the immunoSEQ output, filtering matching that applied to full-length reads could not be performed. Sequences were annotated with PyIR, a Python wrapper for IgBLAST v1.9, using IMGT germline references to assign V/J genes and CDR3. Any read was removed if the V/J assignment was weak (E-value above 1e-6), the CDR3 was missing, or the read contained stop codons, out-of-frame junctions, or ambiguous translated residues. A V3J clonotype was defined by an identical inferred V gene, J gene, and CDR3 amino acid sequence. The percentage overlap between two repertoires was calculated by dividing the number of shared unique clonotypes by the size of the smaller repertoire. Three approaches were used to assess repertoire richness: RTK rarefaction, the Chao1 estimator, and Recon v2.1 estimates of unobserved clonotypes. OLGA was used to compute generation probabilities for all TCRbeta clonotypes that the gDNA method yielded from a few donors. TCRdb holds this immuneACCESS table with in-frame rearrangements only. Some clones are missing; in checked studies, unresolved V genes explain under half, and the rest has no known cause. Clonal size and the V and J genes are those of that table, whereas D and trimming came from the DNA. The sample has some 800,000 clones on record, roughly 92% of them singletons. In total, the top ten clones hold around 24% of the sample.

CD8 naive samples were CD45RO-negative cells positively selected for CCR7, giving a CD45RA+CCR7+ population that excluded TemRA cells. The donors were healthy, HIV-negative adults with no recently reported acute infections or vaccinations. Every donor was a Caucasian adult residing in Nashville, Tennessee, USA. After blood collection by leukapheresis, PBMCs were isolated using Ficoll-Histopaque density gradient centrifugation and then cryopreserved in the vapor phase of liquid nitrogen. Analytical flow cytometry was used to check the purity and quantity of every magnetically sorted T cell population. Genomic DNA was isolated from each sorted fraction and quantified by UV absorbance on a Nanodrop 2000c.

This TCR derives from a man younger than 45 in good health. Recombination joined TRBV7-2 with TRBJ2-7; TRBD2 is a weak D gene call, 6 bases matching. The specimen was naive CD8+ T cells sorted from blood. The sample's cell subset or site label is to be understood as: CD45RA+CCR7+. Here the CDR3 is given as CASSIGLANEQYF. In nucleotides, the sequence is TGTGCCAGCAGTATTGGGCTAGCGAACGAGCAGTACTTC.